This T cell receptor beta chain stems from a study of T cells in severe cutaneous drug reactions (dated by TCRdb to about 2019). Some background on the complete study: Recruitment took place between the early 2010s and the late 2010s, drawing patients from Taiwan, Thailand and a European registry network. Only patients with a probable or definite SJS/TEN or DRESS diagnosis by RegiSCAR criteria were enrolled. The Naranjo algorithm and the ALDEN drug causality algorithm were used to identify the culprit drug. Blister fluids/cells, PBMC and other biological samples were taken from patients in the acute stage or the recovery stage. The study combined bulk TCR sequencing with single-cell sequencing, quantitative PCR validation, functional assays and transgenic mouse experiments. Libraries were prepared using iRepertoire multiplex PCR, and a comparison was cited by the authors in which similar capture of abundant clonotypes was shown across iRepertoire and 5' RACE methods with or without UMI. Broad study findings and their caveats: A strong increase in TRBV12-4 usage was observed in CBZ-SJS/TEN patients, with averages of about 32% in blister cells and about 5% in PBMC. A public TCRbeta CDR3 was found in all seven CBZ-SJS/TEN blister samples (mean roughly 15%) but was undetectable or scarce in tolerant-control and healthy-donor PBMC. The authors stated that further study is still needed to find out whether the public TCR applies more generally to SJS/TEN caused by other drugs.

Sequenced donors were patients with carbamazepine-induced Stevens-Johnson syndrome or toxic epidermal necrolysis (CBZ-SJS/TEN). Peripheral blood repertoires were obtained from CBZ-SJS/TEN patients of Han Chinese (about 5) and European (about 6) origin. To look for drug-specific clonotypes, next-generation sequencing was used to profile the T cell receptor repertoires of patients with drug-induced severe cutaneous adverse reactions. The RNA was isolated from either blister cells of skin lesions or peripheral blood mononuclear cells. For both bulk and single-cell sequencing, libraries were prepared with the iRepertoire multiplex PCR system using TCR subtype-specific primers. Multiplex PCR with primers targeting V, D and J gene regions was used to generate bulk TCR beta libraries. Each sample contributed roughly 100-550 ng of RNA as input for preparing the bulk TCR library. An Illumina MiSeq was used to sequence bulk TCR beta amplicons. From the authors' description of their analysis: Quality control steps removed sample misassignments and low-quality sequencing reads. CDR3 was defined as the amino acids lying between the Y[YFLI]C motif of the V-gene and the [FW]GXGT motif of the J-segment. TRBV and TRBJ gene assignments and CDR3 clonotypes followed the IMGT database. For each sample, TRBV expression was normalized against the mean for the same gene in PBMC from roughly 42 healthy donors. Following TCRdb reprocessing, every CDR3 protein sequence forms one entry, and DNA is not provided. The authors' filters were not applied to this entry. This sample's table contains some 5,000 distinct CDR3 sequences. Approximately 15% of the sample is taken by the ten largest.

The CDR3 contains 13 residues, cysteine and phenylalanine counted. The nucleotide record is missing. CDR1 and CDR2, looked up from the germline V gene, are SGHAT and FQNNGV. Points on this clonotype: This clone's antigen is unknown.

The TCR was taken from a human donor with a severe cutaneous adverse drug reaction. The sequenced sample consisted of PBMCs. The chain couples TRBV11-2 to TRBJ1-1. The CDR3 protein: CASSLIRNSGAFF. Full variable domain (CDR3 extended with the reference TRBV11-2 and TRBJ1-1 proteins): EAGVAQSPRYKIIEKRQSVAFWCNPISGHATLYWYQQILGQGPKLLIQFQNNGVVDDSQLPKDRFSAERLKGVDSTLKIQPAKLEDSAVYLCASSLIRNSGAFFGQGTRLTVV.